What follows are 23 T cell receptor beta chains derived from one specimen sequenced in a study of PD-L1 blockade in urothelial cancer. Time point specified: peripheral blood 6 weeks after treatment start. TCRdb's table, derived via immunoSEQ multiplex PCR, lists solely in-frame clones and lacks some. The sample shows 23,000 or so clones, less than 85% of them seen only once. The sample here was PBMCs, taken around atezolizumab (anti-PD-L1) treatment. The receptors were sampled from a man in his 70s with urothelial cancer.

The J gene is TRBJ1-5, the V gene TRBV15, with 7 bases matching TRBD1. Per germline, CDR1 LNHNV and CDR2 YYDKDF (reference sequence). The CDR3 length is 15 residues. V lost 3 bases and J lost 0; bases outside the gene matches: 2. This CDR3 is CATSRGTASNQPQHF. The CDR3 nucleotides read TGTGCCACCAGCAGGGGGACAGCTAGCAATCAGCCCCAGCATTTT.

This clone has more than one count but fewer than ten. The rearrangement links TRBV11-3 to TRBJ1-4; TRBD1 aligns across 8 bases. The J segment lost 6 bases and the V segment lost 4 bases, leaving 4 bases of the junction unmatched. Germline lookup yields CDR1 SGHNT and CDR2 YENEEA. The CDR3 has 14 amino acids. CDR3: CASSSDRGYEKLFF. CDR3 coding DNA: TGTGCCAGCAGCTCCGACAGGGGTTATGAAAAACTGTTTTTT.

The chain uses TRBV4-2 and TRBJ1-5; 7 nucleotides align to TRBD1. With 4 bases clipped from V and 6 bases from J, the junction kept 3 bases outside the gene matches. Germline lookup yields CDR1 LGHNA and CDR2 YNFKEQ. The CDR3 spans 13 residues. CDR3 nucleotide sequence: TGTGCCAGCAGCCCCAACAGGGGTCAGCCCCAGCATTTT. Protein sequence: CASSPNRGQPQHF.

The chain recombines TRBV28 with TRBJ1-2; D might be TRBD1 (5 bases). Trimming cost V 2 bases and J 10 bases, with 17 bases left between them. In germline, CDR1 is MDHEN, CDR2 SYDVKM. The length of the CDR3 is 14 residues. This CDR3 is CASSLLPGVNIYTF. The CDR3, as DNA: TGTGCCAGCAGTTTACTACCGGGGGTAAACATCTACACCTTC.

The chain has TRBV6-5 and TRBJ1-2; tentative D call: TRBD1 (5 bases). CDR3 length equals 13 residues. CDR1 MNHEY and CDR2 SVGAGI come from the germline V gene. The V end was cut by 3 bases, the J end by 8 bases, with 13 bases between. CDR3 nucleotide sequence: TGTGCCAGCAGTTATGGCGGGGCTGGGGGCTACACCTTC. Protein sequence: CASSYGGAGGYTF.

Worth noting for this clone: The same CDR3 can be traced to other DNA sequences in this sample. V is TRBV5-6 and J is TRBJ2-7; tentatively, D is TRBD2 (7 bases). Per the germline V gene, CDR1 is SGHDT and CDR2 is YYEEEE. The CDR3 is made up of 14 amino acids. The V and J ends lost 3 bases and 4 bases respectively, with 14 bases between them. In DNA form, the CDR3 reads TGTGCCAGCAGCTGGGGGGGCGGTGGGTACGAGCAGTACTTC. This sequence encodes CASSWGGGGYEQYF.

The V and J genes are TRBV4-3 and TRBJ1-1; D unresolved. The length of the CDR3 is 14 residues. CDR1 and CDR2 from the germline V gene are LGHNA and YSLEER. V gave up 4 bases and J gave up 5 bases, with 14 bases separating them. The CDR3 spells CASSPEGSRTEAFF. In DNA form, the CDR3 reads TGCGCCAGCAGCCCGGAGGGTTCGAGGACTGAAGCTTTCTTT.

The rearrangement uses TRBV15 and TRBJ1-1; 11 positions agree with TRBD1. CDR1 is LNHNV and CDR2 is YYDKDF in the germline V gene (reference sequence). This CDR3 has 16 residues. The V segment lost 5 bases and the J segment 3 bases; nucleotides outside the gene matches: 8. The CDR3: CATSEYRDRGDTEAFF. The CDR3 DNA reads as TGTGCCACCAGCGAATACCGGGACAGGGGGGACACTGAAGCTTTCTTT.

The chain combines TRBV5-1 with TRBJ2-5; 7 bases map to TRBD1. V shed 4 bases, J shed 5 bases, and the junction held 11 bases outside the gene matches. The germline CDR1 and CDR2 sequences are SGHRS and YFSETQ. This CDR3 has 15 amino acids. CDR3 nucleotide sequence: TGCGCCAGCAGCGTCGATACAGGGGTGGGGGAGACCCAGTACTTC. Translation: CASSVDTGVGETQYF.

This clone was seen a single time. The chain is built from TRBV5-1 and TRBJ2-1; no clear D. The CDR3 runs 13 residues. V lost 0 bases to trimming and J lost 5 bases, with 6 bases between them. Germline lookup yields CDR1 SGHRS and CDR2 YFSETQ. CDR3 amino acids: CASSLAVDNEQFF. CDR3 coding DNA: TGCGCCAGCAGCTTGGCCGTCGACAATGAGCAGTTCTTC.

This clone appeared a few times. This chain uses TRBV19 with TRBJ2-4; the match to TRBD1 covers 11 bases. The CDR3 spans 16 residues. V shed 5 bases and J 4 bases; nucleotides not matched to a gene: 7. The germline CDR1 and CDR2 sequences are LNHDA and SQIVND (reference sequence). Here the CDR3 reads CASSFYGTGGKNIQYF. The CDR3 DNA follows: TGTGCCAGTAGTTTCTATGGGACAGGGGGAAAAAACATTCAGTACTTC.

This CDR3 is CASSIEAGQETQYF. DNA for the CDR3: TGTGCCAGTAGTATAGAAGCGGGCCAAGAGACCCAGTACTTC. The rearrangement links TRBV19 to TRBJ2-5; maybe TRBD2 (6 bases). This CDR3 spans 14 amino acids. The germline V and J ends were trimmed by 0 bases and 1 base, with 6 bases remaining between them. Germline values: CDR1 LNHDA, CDR2 SQIVND (reference sequence).

The J gene is TRBJ2-7, the V gene TRBV7-9; the match to TRBD2 covers 13 bases. V lost 8 bases, J lost 5 bases, and 6 bases stayed unmatched. The V gene's germline CDR1 is SEHNR and CDR2 FQNEAQ (reference sequence). The CDR3 has 14 residues. The CDR3 nucleotides read TGTGCCAGCCGAAGGACTAGCGGGAGACACGAGCAGTACTTC. The encoded protein is CASRRTSGRHEQYF.

The CDR3 DNA follows: TGTGCCAGCAGTGAAAACACAGAGATGAACACTGAAGCTTTCTTT. Protein: CASSENTEMNTEAFF. The chain couples TRBV25-1 to TRBJ1-1; D remains unclear. Between the trimmed V and J ends, which lost 2 bases and 0 bases, there was a span of 10 bases. This CDR3 is 15 amino acids long. Germline values: CDR1 MGHDK, CDR2 SYGVNS.

This clone was found a few times. Here the CDR3 reads CASSALGTYTGELFF. In DNA, the CDR3 is TGTGCCAGCAGTGCTTTAGGGACTTACACCGGGGAGCTGTTTTTT. The rearrangement joins TRBV2 to TRBJ2-2; D may be TRBD2 (6 bases). V lost 4 bases and J 3 bases, leaving 12 bases between the germline ends. The germline gives CDR1 SNHLY, CDR2 FYNNEI. The CDR3 is 15 residues long.

The chain employs TRBV7-6 and TRBJ2-5, with D perhaps TRBD2 (5 bases). The germline CDR1 and CDR2 sequences are SGHVS and FNYEAQ. The germline V and J ends were trimmed by 5 bases and 5 bases, with 18 bases remaining between them. The CDR3 has 15 residues. CDR3 amino acids: CASSAWYSPGETQYF. The DNA of the CDR3 is TGTGCCAGCAGCGCCTGGTACAGCCCGGGGGAGACCCAGTACTTC.

The V call is TRBV7-3, the J call TRBJ2-1; D might be TRBD2 (6 bases). Trimming shortened V by 5 bases and J by 0 bases, and 11 bases separated the two germline ends. The CDR3 is made up of 15 amino acids. CDR1 is SGHTA and CDR2 is FQGTGA in the germline V gene. The CDR3 bases are TGTGCCAGCAGCGATTTAGCGGCCTCCTACAATGAGCAGTTCTTC. Translated: CASSDLAASYNEQFF. Full variable domain (remainder filled in from reference TRBV7-3 and TRBJ2-1): GAGVSQTPSNKVTEKGKYVELRCDPISGHTALYWYRQSLGQGPEFLIYFQGTGAADDSGLPNDRFFAVRPEGSVSTLKIQRTERGDSAVYLCASSDLAASYNEQFFGPGTRLTVL.

This clone was observed a handful of times. The chain uses TRBV9 and TRBJ2-1, with D possibly being TRBD2 (6 bases). The germline CDR1 and CDR2 sequences are SGDLS and YYNGEE. The CDR3 totals 16 residues. V lost 0 bases and J 6 bases, leaving 16 bases between the germline ends. The chain's CDR3 is CASSVALRESSNEQFF. Written as DNA, the CDR3 is TGTGCCAGCAGCGTAGCTCTCCGGGAGAGTAGCAATGAGCAGTTCTTC.

The genes are TRBV7-8 and TRBJ2-3; no clear D. The V gene lost 5 bases and the J gene lost 0 bases, with 3 bases spanning the gap. CDR1 is SGHVS, CDR2 FQNEAQ, per germline. CDR3 length equals 12 residues. CDR3 protein: CASSPSTDTQYF. The CDR3 region has the DNA TGTGCCAGCAGCCCGAGCACAGATACGCAGTATTTT.

The CDR3 reads CASSPDSRGTGELFF. The CDR3 DNA sequence: TGCGCCAGCAGCCCTGACTCCCGAGGGACCGGGGAGCTGTTTTTT. This sequence joins TRBV5-1 and TRBJ2-2, with D maybe TRBD2 (5 bases). Germline CDR1 reads SGHRS; CDR2 reads YFSETQ. The CDR3 spans 15 residues. Trimming removed 4 bases from V and 5 bases from J, with 15 bases in between.

V and J are TRBV29-1 and TRBJ2-3; TRBD2 matches at 7 bases. Germline-derived CDR1 and CDR2 are SQVTM and ANQGSEA. Unmatched junction bases numbered 11, after V lost 0 bases and J lost 2 bases. The CDR3 is made up of 17 amino acids. The CDR3 reads CSVEDGKLARTTDTQYF. The CDR3 DNA is TGCAGCGTTGAAGATGGGAAACTAGCGCGAACCACAGATACGCAGTATTTT.

This clone has a single count. The chain recombines TRBV9 with TRBJ2-1; 8 bases match TRBD2. Germline V gene lookup returns CDR1 SGDLS and CDR2 YYNGEE. V lost 2 bases, J lost 8 bases, and 9 bases stayed unmatched. This CDR3 is built from 15 residues. The CDR3 nucleotides read TGTGCCAGCAGCGTGGCAGCGGGAGCAGGCTATGAGCAGTTCTTC. As protein: CASSVAAGAGYEQFF.

The rearrangement uses TRBV20-1 and TRBJ1-1; D is ambiguous. The V end lost 5 bases, the J end lost 3 bases, and 4 bases lay between the germline ends. Germline lookup yields CDR1 DFQATT and CDR2 SNEGSKA (reference sequence). The CDR3 runs 10 residues. CDR3 sequence reads: CSASDTEAFF. CDR3 bases: TGCAGTGCTTCGGACACTGAAGCTTTCTTT.